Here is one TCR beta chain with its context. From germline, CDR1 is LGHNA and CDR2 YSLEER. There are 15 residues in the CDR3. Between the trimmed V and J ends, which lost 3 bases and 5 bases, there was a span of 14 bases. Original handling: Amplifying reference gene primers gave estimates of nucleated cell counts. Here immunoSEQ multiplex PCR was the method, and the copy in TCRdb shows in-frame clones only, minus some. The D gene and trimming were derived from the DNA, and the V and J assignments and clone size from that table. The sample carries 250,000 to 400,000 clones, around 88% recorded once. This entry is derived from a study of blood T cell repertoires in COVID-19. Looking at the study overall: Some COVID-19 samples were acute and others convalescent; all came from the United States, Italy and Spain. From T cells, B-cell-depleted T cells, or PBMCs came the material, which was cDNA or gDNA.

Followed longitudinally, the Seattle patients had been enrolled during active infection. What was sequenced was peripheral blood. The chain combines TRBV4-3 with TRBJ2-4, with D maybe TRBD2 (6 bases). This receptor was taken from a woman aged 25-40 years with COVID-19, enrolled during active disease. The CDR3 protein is CASSQGREVENIQYF. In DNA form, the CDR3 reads TGCGCCAGCAGCCAGGGCAGGGAGGTAGAAAACATTCAGTACTTC.